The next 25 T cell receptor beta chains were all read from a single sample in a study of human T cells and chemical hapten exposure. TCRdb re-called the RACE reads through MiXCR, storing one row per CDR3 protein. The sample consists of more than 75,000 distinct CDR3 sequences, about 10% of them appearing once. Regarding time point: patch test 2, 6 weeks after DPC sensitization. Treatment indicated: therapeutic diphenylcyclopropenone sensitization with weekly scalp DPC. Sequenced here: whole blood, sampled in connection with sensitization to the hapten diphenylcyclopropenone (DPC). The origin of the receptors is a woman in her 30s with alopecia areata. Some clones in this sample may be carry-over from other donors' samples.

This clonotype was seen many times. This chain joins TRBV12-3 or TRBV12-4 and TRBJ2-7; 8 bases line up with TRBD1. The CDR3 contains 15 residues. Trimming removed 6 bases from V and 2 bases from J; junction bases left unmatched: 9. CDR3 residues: CASRETGTGAYEQYF. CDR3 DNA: TGTGCCAGCAGAGAAACCGGGACAGGAGCCTACGAGCAGTACTTC.

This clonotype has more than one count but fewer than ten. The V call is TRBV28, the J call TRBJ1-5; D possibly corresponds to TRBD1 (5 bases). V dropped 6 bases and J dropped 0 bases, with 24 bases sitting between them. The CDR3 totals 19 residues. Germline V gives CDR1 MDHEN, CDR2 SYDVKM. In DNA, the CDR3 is TGTGCCAGCAGCACCCCGGCCGGTACAGGCCGATATAGCAATCAGCCCCAGCATTTT. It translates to CASSTPAGTGRYSNQPQHF.

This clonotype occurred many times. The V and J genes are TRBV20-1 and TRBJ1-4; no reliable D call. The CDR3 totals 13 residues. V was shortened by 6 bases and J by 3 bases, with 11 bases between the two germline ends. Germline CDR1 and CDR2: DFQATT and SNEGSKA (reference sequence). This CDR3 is CSALEQPNEKLFF. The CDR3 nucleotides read TGCAGTGCCCTCGAACAGCCTAATGAAAAACTGTTTTTT.

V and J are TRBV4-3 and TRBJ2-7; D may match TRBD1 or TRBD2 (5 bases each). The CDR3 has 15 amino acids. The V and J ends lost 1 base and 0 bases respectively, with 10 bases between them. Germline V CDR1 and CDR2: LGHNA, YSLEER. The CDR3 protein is CASSQVGDGSYEQYF. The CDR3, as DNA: TGCGCCAGCAGCCAAGTTGGGGACGGCTCCTACGAGCAGTACTTC.

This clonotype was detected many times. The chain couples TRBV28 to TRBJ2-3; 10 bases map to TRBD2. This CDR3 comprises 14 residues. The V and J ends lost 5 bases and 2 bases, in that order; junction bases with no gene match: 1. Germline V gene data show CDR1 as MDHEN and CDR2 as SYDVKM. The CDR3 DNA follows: TGTGCCAGCAGTAGCGGGGGGGACACAGATACGCAGTATTTT. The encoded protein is CASSSGGDTDTQYF.

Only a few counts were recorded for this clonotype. As DNA, the CDR3 is TGCAGTGTGAGGCTGTACTACAATGAGCAGTTCTTC. It encodes CSVRLYYNEQFF. The chain is built from TRBV20-1 and TRBJ2-1; D call uncertain. Looked up from germline, CDR1 is DFQATT and CDR2 is SNEGSKA (reference sequence). The CDR3 extends over 12 amino acids. V was trimmed by 7 bases and J by 3 bases, leaving 10 bases between them.

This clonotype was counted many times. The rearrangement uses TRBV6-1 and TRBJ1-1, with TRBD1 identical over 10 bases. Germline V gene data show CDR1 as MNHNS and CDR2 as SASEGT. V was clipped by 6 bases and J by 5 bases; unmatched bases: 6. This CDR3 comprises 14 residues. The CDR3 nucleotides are TGTGCCAGCAGGGCCGGGACAGGGGTTACTGAAGCTTTCTTT. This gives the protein CASRAGTGVTEAFF.

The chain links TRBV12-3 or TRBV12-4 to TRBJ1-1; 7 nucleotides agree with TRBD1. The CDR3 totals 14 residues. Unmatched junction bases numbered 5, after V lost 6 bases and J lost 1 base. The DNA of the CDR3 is TGTGCCAGCAGGGAGGGACAGACGAACACTGAAGCTTTCTTT. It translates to CASREGQTNTEAFF.

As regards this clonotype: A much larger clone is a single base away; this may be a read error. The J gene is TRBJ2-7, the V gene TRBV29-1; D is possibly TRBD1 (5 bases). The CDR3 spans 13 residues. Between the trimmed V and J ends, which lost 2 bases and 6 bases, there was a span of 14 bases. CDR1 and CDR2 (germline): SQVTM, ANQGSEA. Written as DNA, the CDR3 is TGCAGCGTTGAAAAGGGGCTAGGCTGCGAGCAGTACTTC. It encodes CSVEKGLGCEQYF.

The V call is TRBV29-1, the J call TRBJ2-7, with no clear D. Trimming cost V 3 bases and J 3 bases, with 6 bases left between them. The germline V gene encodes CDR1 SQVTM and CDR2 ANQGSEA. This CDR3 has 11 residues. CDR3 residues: CSVERDYEQYF. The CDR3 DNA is TGCAGCGTTGAGCGAGACTACGAGCAGTACTTC.

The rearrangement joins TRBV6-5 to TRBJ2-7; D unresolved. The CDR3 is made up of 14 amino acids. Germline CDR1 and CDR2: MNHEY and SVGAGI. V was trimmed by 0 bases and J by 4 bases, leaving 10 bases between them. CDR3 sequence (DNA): TGTGCCAGCAGTTACTCTGGGAAAGGGTACGAGCAGTACTTC. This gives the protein CASSYSGKGYEQYF.

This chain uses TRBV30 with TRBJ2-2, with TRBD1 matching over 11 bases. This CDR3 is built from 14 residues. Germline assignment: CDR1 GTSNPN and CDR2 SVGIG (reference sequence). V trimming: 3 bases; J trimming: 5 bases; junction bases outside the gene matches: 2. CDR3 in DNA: TGTGCCTGGAGAGGGGACAGGGGGACCGGGGAGCTGTTTTTT. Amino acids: CAWRGDRGTGELFF.

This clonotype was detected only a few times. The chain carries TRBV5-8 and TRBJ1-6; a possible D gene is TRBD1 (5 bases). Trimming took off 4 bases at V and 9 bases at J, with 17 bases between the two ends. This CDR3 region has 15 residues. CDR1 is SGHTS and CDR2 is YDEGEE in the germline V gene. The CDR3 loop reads CASSLGGQVTSPLHF. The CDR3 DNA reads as TGTGCCAGCAGCCTGGGCGGACAAGTAACTTCACCCCTCCACTTT.

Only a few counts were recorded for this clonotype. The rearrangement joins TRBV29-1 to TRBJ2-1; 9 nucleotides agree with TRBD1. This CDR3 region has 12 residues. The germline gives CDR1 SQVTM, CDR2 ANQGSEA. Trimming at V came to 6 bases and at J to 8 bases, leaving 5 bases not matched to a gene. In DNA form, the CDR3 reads TGCAGCGTGGACAGGGGCGTTGATGAGCAGTTCTTC. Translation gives CSVDRGVDEQFF.

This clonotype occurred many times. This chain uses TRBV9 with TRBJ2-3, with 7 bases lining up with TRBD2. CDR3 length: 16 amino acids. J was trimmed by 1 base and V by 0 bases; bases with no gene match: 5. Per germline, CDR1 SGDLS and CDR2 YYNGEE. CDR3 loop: CASSVDGRGGTDTQYF. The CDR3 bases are TGTGCCAGCAGCGTAGATGGGAGGGGCGGCACAGATACGCAGTATTTT.

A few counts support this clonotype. CDR3 in DNA: TGTGCCAGCCTACGAGGACCGGGTAGCAATCAGCCCCAGCATTTT. Residues: CASLRGPGSNQPQHF. This chain links TRBV6-2 or TRBV6-3 with TRBJ1-5; D unresolved. The CDR3 is 15 residues long. The germline gives CDR1 MNHEY, CDR2 SVGEGT. V shed 8 bases and J shed 0 bases, with 14 bases lying between them.

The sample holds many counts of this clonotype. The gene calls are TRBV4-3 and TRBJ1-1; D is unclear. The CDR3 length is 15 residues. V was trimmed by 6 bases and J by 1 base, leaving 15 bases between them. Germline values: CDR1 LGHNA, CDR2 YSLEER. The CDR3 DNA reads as TGCGCCAGCAGTCAACTGGGAGAAGCGAACACTGAAGCTTTCTTT. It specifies CASSQLGEANTEAFF.

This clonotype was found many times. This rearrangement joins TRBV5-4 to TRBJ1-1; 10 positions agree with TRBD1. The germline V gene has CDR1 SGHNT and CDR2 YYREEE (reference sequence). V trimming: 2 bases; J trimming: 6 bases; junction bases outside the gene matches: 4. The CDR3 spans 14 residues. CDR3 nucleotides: TGTGCCAGCAGCTTAGACAGGGGGCCGTCTGAAGCTTTCTTT. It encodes CASSLDRGPSEAFF.

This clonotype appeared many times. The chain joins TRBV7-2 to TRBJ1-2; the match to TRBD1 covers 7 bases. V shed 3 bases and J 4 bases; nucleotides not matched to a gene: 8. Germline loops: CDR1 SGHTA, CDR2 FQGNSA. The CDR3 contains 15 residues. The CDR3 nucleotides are TGTGCCAGCAGCTTGCGTGCGACAGGGACCTATGGCTACACCTTC. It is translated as CASSLRATGTYGYTF.

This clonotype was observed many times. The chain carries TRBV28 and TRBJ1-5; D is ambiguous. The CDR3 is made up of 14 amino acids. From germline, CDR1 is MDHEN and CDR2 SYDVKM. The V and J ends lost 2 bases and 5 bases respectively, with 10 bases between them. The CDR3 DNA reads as TGTGCCAGCAGTTTAATTGGTAGGGATCAGCCCCAGCATTTT. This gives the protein CASSLIGRDQPQHF.

CDR3 sequence reads: CASSGSTVDTDTQYF. In DNA form, the CDR3 reads TGTGCCAGCAGCGGTAGCACGGTGGACACAGATACGCAGTATTTT. The V call is TRBV9, the J call TRBJ2-3; D not resolved. The V end lost 3 bases, the J end lost 2 bases, and 13 bases lay between the germline ends. This CDR3 has 15 residues. Germline CDR1 reads SGDLS; CDR2 reads YYNGEE.

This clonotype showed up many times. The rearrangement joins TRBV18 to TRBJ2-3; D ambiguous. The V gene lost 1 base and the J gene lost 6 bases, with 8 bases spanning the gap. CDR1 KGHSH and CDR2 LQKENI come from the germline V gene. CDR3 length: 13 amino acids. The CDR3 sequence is CASSPQGRDTQYF. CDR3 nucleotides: TGTGCCAGCTCACCACAGGGTAGGGATACGCAGTATTTT. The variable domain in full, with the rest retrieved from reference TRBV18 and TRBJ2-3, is NAGVMQNPRHLVRRRGQEARLRCSPMKGHSHVYWYRQLPEEGLKFMVYLQKENIIDESGMPKERFSAEFPKEGPSILRIQQVVRGDSAAYFCASSPQGRDTQYFGPGTRLTVL.

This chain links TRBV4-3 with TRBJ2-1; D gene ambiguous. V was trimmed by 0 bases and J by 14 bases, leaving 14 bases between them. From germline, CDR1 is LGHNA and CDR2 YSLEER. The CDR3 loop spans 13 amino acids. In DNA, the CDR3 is TGCGCCAGCAGCCAAGAGGCACTGAGTATTAAGTTCTTC. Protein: CASSQEALSIKFF.

This CDR3 is CASSQAPGLASTDTQYF. DNA of the CDR3: TGTGCCAGCAGCCAAGCCCCGGGGCTAGCGAGCACAGATACGCAGTATTTT. The genes are TRBV3-1 and TRBJ2-3, with D possibly being TRBD2 (6 bases). Trimming pared 1 base from V and 0 bases from J, leaving 14 bases between. The CDR3 covers 17 residues. CDR1 and CDR2 (germline): LGHDT, YNNKEL (reference sequence).

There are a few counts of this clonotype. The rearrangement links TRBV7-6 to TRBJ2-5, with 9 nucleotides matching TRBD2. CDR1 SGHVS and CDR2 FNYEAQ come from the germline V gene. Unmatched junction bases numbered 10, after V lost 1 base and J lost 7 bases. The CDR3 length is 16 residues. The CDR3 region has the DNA TGTGCCAGCAGCTTAGATAGCGGGGGACCTTCGGGGACCCAGTACTTC. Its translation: CASSLDSGGPSGTQYF.